What follows is one T cell receptor beta chain and its context. The antigen remains unidentified. The investigators reverse transcribed all of the isolated RNA, so they sequenced expressed TCRB transcripts. Method: immunoSEQ multiplex PCR; TCRdb's copy keeps in-frame clones and lacks some. The sample has 350,000 to 450,000 clones; approximately 15% are singletons. All of the sorted populations showed purity greater than 98%. This sample is part of a study of beta chain features in type 1 diabetes. V lost 5 bases, J lost 0 bases, and 21 bases lay in between. This CDR3 has 18 amino acids. CDR1 is SGDLS, CDR2 YYNGEE, per germline. Study findings and constraints: Shorter TCRB CDR3s, moderately but significantly so, were found in Type 1 diabetes patients in all four CD4+ subsets.

The sample comprised naive CD4+ T cells from blood. The rearrangement joins TRBV9 to TRBJ2-1; the D gene is possibly TRBD1 (6 bases). The sequence was obtained from a man younger than 45 in good health. The CDR3 nucleotides read TGTGCCAGCAGTGAAAATCCGGGACACGGACGCTCCTACAATGAGCAGTTCTTC. This translates into CASSENPGHGRSYNEQFF.